The 7 T cell receptor beta chains reported below all come from one sample, sequenced in a study of cytomegalovirus exposure and HLA in healthy donors. Primers included in the PCR were 60 Vbeta and 13 Jbeta primers. Produced via immunoSEQ multiplex PCR; TCRdb's table is partial and in-frame only. The data show roughly 120,000 clones, about 82% seen once. Material: PBMCs. These receptor sequences come from a man aged 45-65 years in good health and CMV-seronegative.

This clone has only a few counts. The chain is built from TRBV30 and TRBJ1-3, with 10 bases that match TRBD1. The CDR3 covers 15 residues. Germline trimming cut 5 bases from V and 1 base from J; bases unmatched to any gene: 5. Germline loops: CDR1 GTSNPN, CDR2 SVGIG (reference sequence). The CDR3: CAWGTGALSGNTIYF. The CDR3 DNA reads TGTGCCTGGGGGACAGGGGCTTTATCTGGAAACACCATATATTTT.

As DNA, the CDR3 is TGTGCCAGCAGCTTCCACCCGGGACAGGGCCCCGAAGCTGAAGCTTTCTTT. Protein: CASSFHPGQGPEAEAFF. The chain links TRBV7-2 to TRBJ1-1; TRBD1 matches at 9 bases. The trim removed 3 bases at V and 6 bases at J, leaving 14 bases unmatched. Germline CDR1 reads SGHTA; CDR2 reads FQGNSA. There are 17 residues in the CDR3.

This clone has a single count. The genes are TRBV29-1 and TRBJ1-1; D possibly corresponds to TRBD1 (6 bases). From germline, CDR1 is SQVTM and CDR2 ANQGSEA. V shed 7 bases and J shed 1 base, with 19 bases lying between them. CDR3 size: 15 residues. CDR3 nucleotides: TGCAGCGCCGAGGGGGAGGGGGGTAAGAACACTGAAGCTTTCTTT. It codes for CSAEGEGGKNTEAFF.

A few counts support this clone. V gene TRBV19 combines with J gene TRBJ2-2, with D tentatively TRBD1 (6 bases). Germline CDR1 is LNHDA and CDR2 is SQIVND (reference sequence). V shed 3 bases and J shed 5 bases, with 10 bases lying between them. This CDR3 contains 14 residues. The CDR3 DNA sequence: TGTGCCAGTAGTATCCAGGGGTCGACCGGGGAGCTGTTTTTT. This codes for CASSIQGSTGELFF.

The genes are TRBV29-1 and TRBJ1-2, with 10 bases that match TRBD1. The CDR3 runs 13 residues. The ends lost 7 bases at V and 8 bases at J; junction bases unmatched: 10. CDR1 is SQVTM, CDR2 ANQGSEA, per germline. CDR3 region: CSAGTGTGDGYTF. CDR3 nucleotides: TGCAGCGCCGGGACCGGGACAGGGGACGGCTACACCTTC. Using reference TRBV29-1 and TRBJ1-2 for the parts outside the CDR3, the full variable domain is SAVISQKPSRDICQRGTSLTIQCQVDSQVTMMFWYRQQPGQSLTLIATANQGSEATYESGFVIDKFPISRPNLTFSTLTVSNMSPEDSSIYLCSAGTGTGDGYTFGSGTRLTVV.

The chain employs TRBV6-5 and TRBJ2-7; D gene unclear. Germline V CDR1 and CDR2: MNHEY, SVGAGI. The CDR3 length is 13 residues. The V and J ends lost 4 bases and 2 bases respectively, with 9 bases between them. The CDR3 region is CASSSFIPYEQYF. DNA of the CDR3: TGTGCCAGCAGTTCCTTTATCCCCTACGAGCAGTACTTC.

This clone is deemed medium-sized (0.01 to 0.1%). V and J are TRBV5-6 and TRBJ2-1; TRBD1 is a possible D gene (6 bases). The CDR3 has 12 residues. Trimming removed 5 bases at V and 10 bases at J, with 13 bases between. Germline V CDR1 and CDR2: SGHDT, YYEEEE. The CDR3 spells CASSPMDSEQFF. In DNA, the CDR3 is TGTGCCAGCAGTCCAATGGACAGCGAGCAGTTCTTC.